This T cell receptor (beta chain) came from a study of blood T cell repertoires in COVID-19. Turning to the study itself: The samples span acute and convalescent COVID-19 from the United States, Italy and Spain. The cDNA or gDNA used as material had been derived from T cells, B-cell-depleted T cells, or PBMCs.

Germline V lookup: CDR1 SGHRS, CDR2 YFSETQ. Trimming cost V 8 bases and J 1 base; bases outside gene matches: 15. CDR3 size: 17 residues. As processed by the authors: Reference gene primer amplification gave estimated nucleated cell counts. Generated by immunoSEQ multiplex PCR, the TCRdb table keeps only in-frame clones and is missing some. The DNA gave D and trimming, while V, J and clone size come from that table. Found here are around 100,000 clones, around 82% of them singletons; the top ten hold 13%. This TCR was recovered from a human donor in a cohort sampled during active or convalescent COVID-19. V and J are TRBV5-1 and TRBJ1-2, with TRBD1 matching 9 bases. The sequencing input was peripheral blood. The CDR3 protein is CASTGAPTGGLNYGYTF. The CDR3 coding sequence is TGCGCCAGTACGGGAGCCCCCACAGGGGGCCTTAACTATGGCTACACCTTC.